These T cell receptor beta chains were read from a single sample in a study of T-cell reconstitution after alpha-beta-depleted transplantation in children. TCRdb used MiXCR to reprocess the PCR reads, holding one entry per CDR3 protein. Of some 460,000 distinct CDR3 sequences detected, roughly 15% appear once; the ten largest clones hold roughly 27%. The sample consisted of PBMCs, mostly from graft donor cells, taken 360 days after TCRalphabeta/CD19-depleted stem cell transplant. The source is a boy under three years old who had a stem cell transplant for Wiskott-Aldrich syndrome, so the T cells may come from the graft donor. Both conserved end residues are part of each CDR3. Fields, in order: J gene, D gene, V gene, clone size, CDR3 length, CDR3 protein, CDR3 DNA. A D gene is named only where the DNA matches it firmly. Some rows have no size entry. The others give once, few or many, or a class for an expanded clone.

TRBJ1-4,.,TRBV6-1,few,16,CASSPRTRLIGEKLFF,TGTGCCAGCAGCCCGAGGACAAGATTAATCGGGGAAAAACTGTTTTTT
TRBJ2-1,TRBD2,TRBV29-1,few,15,CSVDHGGGQGGEQFF,TGCAGCGTTGACCACGGCGGGGGGCAGGGCGGTGAGCAGTTCTTC
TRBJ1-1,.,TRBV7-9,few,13,CASSGWVNTEAFF,TGTGCCAGCAGCGGGTGGGTAAACACTGAAGCTTTCTTT
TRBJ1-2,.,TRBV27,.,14,CASSPIGWAYGYTF,TGTGCCAGCAGCCCCATTGGGTGGGCCTATGGCTACACCTTC
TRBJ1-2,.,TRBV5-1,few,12,CASSLGSHGYTF,TGCGCCAGCAGCTTGGGCAGTCATGGCTACACCTTC
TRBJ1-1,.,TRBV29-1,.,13,CSVDEALNTEAFF,TGCAGCGTTGATGAGGCCCTGAACACTGAAGCTTTCTTT
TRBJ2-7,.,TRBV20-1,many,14,CSARDVTSSYEQYF,TGCAGTGCTAGAGATGTGACTAGCTCCTACGAGCAGTACTTC
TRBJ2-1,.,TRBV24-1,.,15,CATSDSGVTRNEQFF,TGTGCCACCAGTGATTCCGGAGTAACCCGCAATGAGCAGTTCTTC
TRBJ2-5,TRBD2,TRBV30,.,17,CAWRQTRGLAGQETQYF,TGTGCCTGGAGGCAAACAAGGGGACTAGCGGGACAAGAGACCCAGTACTTC
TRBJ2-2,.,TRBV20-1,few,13,CSARIGLGGELFF,TGCAGTGCTAGAATCGGCTTGGGCGGGGAGCTGTTTTTT
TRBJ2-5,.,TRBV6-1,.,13,CASSVQGMETQYF,TGTGCCAGCAGTGTGCAGGGTATGGAGACCCAGTACTTC
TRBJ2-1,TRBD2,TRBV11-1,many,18,CASSLARTSGGDNNEQFF,TGTGCCAGCAGCTTAGCCCGGACTAGCGGGGGAGACAACAATGAGCAGTTCTTC
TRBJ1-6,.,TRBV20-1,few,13,CSARQTVEAPLHF,TGCAGTGCTAGACAAACAGTGGAGGCACCCCTCCACTTT
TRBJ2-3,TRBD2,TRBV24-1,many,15,CATSVASGSADTQYF,TGTGCCACCAGTGTTGCTAGCGGGAGCGCAGATACGCAGTATTTT
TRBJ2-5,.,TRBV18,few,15,CASSPLSGTQETQYF,TGTGCCAGCTCACCCCTGAGCGGGACACAAGAGACCCAGTACTTC
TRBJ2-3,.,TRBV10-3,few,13,CAIRGGAADTQYF,TGTGCCATCAGAGGCGGGGCTGCAGATACGCAGTATTTT
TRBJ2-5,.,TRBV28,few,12,CASSLWSETQYF,TGTGCCAGCAGTTTATGGAGTGAGACCCAGTACTTC
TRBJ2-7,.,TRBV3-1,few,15,CASSQDAASGAEQYF,TGTGCCAGCAGCCAAGACGCCGCATCTGGTGCCGAGCAGTACTTC
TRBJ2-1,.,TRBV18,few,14,CASSASNYYNEQFF,TGTGCCAGCTCGGCTAGCAACTACTACAATGAGCAGTTCTTC
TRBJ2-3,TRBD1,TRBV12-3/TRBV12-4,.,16,CASSFGQGGPTDTQYF,TGTGCCAGCAGTTTCGGACAGGGAGGTCCCACAGATACGCAGTATTTT
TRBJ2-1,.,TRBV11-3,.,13,CASSIRQVGEQFF,TGTGCCAGCAGCATCAGACAGGTGGGTGAGCAGTTCTTC
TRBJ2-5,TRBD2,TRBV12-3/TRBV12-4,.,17,CASSLTTGTSRFETQYF,TGTGCCAGCAGTTTGACGACAGGGACTAGCCGATTCGAGACCCAGTACTTC
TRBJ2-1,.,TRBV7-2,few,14,CASSPSWRFNEQFF,TGTGCCAGCAGCCCATCCTGGCGGTTCAATGAGCAGTTCTTC
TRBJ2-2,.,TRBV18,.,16,CASSPFTGQTTGELFF,TGTGCCAGCTCACCTTTTACCGGACAGACAACCGGGGAGCTGTTTTTT
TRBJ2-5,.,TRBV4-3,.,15,CASSQDPGSQETQYF,TGCGCCAGCAGCCAAGATCCGGGCAGCCAAGAGACCCAGTACTTC
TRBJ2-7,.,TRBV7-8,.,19,CASSLAMGVGRVGFYEQYF,TGTGCCAGCAGCTTAGCCATGGGGGTTGGCAGGGTCGGGTTCTACGAGCAGTACTTC
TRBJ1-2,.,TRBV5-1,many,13,CASSLSYDYGYTF,TGCGCCAGCAGCTTGTCGTACGACTATGGCTACACCTTC
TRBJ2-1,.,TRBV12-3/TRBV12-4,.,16,CAIRLGGASGHNEQFF,TGTGCCATCAGACTGGGGGGGGCTAGCGGTCACAATGAGCAGTTCTTC
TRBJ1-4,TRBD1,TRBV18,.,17,CASSPLRMTGLNEKLFF,TGTGCCAGCTCACCATTGAGGATGACAGGGCTTAATGAAAAACTGTTTTTT
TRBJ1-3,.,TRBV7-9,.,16,CASSLHAQVSGNTIYF,TGTGCCAGCAGTCTACACGCTCAGGTCTCTGGAAACACCATATATTTT
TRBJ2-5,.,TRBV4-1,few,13,CASSQWGGETQYF,TGCGCCAGCAGCCAATGGGGCGGGGAGACCCAGTACTTC
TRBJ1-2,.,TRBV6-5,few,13,CASRRTGNYGYTF,TGTGCCAGCAGACGGACGGGAAACTATGGCTACACCTTC
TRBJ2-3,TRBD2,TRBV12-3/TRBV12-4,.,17,CASSLSRLAGDTDTQYF,TGTGCCAGCAGTCTCTCCCGACTAGCCGGGGACACAGATACGCAGTATTTT
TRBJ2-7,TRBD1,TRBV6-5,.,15,CASSYPWTGGGEQYF,TGTGCCAGCAGTTACCCATGGACAGGGGGCGGCGAGCAGTACTTC
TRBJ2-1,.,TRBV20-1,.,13,CSATRDLYNEQFF,TGCAGTGCTACAAGGGACCTTTACAATGAGCAGTTCTTC
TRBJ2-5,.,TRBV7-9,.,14,CASSSGGLQETQYF,TGTGCCAGCAGCTCCGGGGGTCTACAAGAGACCCAGTACTTC
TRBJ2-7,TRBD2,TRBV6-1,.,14,CASSRGRGIYEQYF,TGTGCCAGCAGTCGAGGGCGGGGGATCTACGAGCAGTACTTC
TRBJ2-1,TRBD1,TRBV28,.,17,CASSQITGTGGLNEQFF,TGTGCCAGCAGCCAAATTACCGGGACAGGGGGCTTAAATGAGCAGTTCTTC
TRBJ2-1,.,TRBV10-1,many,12,CASSDRWNEQFF,TGCGCCAGCAGTGACCGGTGGAATGAGCAGTTCTTC
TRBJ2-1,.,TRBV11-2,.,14,CASSLGAQNNEQFF,TGTGCCAGCAGCTTAGGCGCGCAGAACAATGAGCAGTTCTTC
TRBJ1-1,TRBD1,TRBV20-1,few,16,CSASIRQGLSHTEAFF,TGCAGTGCTAGCATACGACAGGGGCTCAGCCACACTGAAGCTTTCTTT
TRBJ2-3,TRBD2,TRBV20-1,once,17,CCARRLAGAVYTDTQYF,TGCTGTGCTAGACGACTAGCGGGAGCGGTATACACAGATACGCAGTATTTT
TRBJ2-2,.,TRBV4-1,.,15,CASSQEVSFAGELFF,TGCGCCAGCAGCCAAGAAGTCAGTTTCGCCGGGGAGCTGTTTTTT
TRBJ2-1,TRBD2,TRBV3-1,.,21,CASSHSRLAGGPGRSYNEQFF,TGTGCCAGCAGCCATTCGAGACTAGCGGGGGGGCCGGGTAGGTCCTACAATGAGCAGTTCTTC
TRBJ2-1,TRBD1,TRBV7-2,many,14,CASRKTGLINEQFF,TGTGCCAGCAGAAAGACAGGGTTAATCAATGAGCAGTTCTTC
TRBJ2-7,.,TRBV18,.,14,CASSLGATYYEQYF,TGTGCCAGCTCACTAGGGGCGACTTACTACGAGCAGTACTTC
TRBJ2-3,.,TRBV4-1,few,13,CASSPQYRHTQYF,TGCGCCAGCAGCCCTCAATACCGACATACGCAGTATTTT
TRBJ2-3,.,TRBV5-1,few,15,CASSLGYGVRDTQYF,TGCGCCAGCAGCTTGGGGTACGGAGTCAGGGATACGCAGTATTTT
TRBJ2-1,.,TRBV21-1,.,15,CASSKWCGPYNEQFF,TGTGCCAGCAGCAAATGGTGTGGGCCCTACAATGAGCAGTTCTTC
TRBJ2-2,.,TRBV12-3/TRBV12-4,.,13,CASRDLNTGELFF,TGTGCCAGCCGCGACCTAAACACCGGGGAGCTGTTTTTT
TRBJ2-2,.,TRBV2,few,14,CASRQWDGTGELFF,TGTGCCAGCAGGCAATGGGACGGCACCGGGGAGCTGTTTTTT